This is a list of T cell receptor beta chains from one sample in a study of early T cells in non-severe SARS-CoV-2 infection. Via MiXCR, TCRdb re-called the 5' RACE reads, giving one row per CDR3 protein. Of nearly 45,000 distinct CDR3 sequences listed, approximately 11% are singletons. Sample: whole blood. The source of these receptors is an adult who was a healthcare worker with PCR-confirmed SARS-CoV-2 infection or an uninfected control (not recorded which). The CDR3 runs from the conserved cysteine through the conserved F or W. D genes are given only for firm matches. Rows may omit the clone size; those that give it use once, few, many or a size class.

j_gene: TRBJ1-5; v_gene: TRBV6-5; d_gene: NA; abundance: many; CDR3aa: CASSLGPEGNQPQHF; CDR3nt: TGTGCCAGCAGTTTGGGGCCCGAAGGCAATCAGCCCCAGCATTTT
j_gene: TRBJ1-2; v_gene: TRBV10-1; d_gene: NA; abundance: few; CDR3aa: CASSDGGSYGYTF; CDR3nt: TGCGCCAGCAGTGATGGGGGGAGCTATGGCTACACCTTC
j_gene: TRBJ1-2; v_gene: TRBV7-2; d_gene: NA; abundance: many; CDR3aa: CASSLQRTGAGGYTF; CDR3nt: TGTGCCAGCAGCTTACAACGCACGGGGGCCGGTGGCTACACCTTC
j_gene: TRBJ1-5; v_gene: TRBV6-5; d_gene: NA; abundance: few; CDR3aa: CASRSRGGQPQHF; CDR3nt: TGTGCCAGCAGATCCCGGGGGGGTCAGCCCCAGCATTTT
j_gene: TRBJ1-1; v_gene: TRBV6-5; d_gene: TRBD1; abundance: NA; CDR3aa: CASSLTGALNTEAFF; CDR3nt: TGTGCCAGCAGTTTGACAGGGGCCCTGAACACTGAAGCTTTCTTT
j_gene: TRBJ1-4; v_gene: TRBV20-1; d_gene: NA; abundance: medium-sized; CDR3aa: CSARPAGRPNEKLFF; CDR3nt: TGCAGTGCGCGTCCCGCGGGACGACCTAATGAAAAACTGTTTTTT
j_gene: TRBJ2-7; v_gene: TRBV7-2; d_gene: NA; abundance: few; CDR3aa: CASSLAPGRDYEQYF; CDR3nt: TGTGCCAGCAGCTTAGCCCCGGGACGAGACTACGAGCAGTACTTC
j_gene: TRBJ1-1; v_gene: TRBV3-1; d_gene: TRBD1; abundance: few; CDR3aa: CASSQGQGTLNTEAFF; CDR3nt: TGTGCCAGCAGCCAAGGACAGGGGACTCTGAACACTGAAGCTTTCTTT
j_gene: TRBJ1-3; v_gene: TRBV4-1; d_gene: NA; abundance: few; CDR3aa: CASSQGRPTGGNTIYF; CDR3nt: TGCGCCAGCAGCCAGGGCCGCCCGACGGGTGGAAACACCATATATTTT
j_gene: TRBJ1-5; v_gene: TRBV5-1; d_gene: TRBD1; abundance: NA; CDR3aa: CASSLEGQGYQPQHF; CDR3nt: TGCGCCAGCAGCTTGGAGGGACAGGGCTATCAGCCCCAGCATTTT
j_gene: TRBJ2-7; v_gene: TRBV12-3/TRBV12-4; d_gene: NA; abundance: NA; CDR3aa: CASRGPLPDEQYF; CDR3nt: TGTGCCAGCAGAGGGCCCCTCCCGGACGAGCAGTACTTC
j_gene: TRBJ1-3; v_gene: TRBV27; d_gene: NA; abundance: many; CDR3aa: CASSPTKSSGNTIYF; CDR3nt: TGTGCCAGCAGTCCGACAAAAAGCTCTGGAAACACCATATATTTT
j_gene: TRBJ2-1; v_gene: TRBV3-1; d_gene: TRBD1; abundance: few; CDR3aa: CASRSPGTGVYEQFF; CDR3nt: TGTGCCAGCAGATCCCCCGGGACAGGGGTCTATGAGCAGTTCTTC
j_gene: TRBJ1-1; v_gene: TRBV20-1; d_gene: NA; abundance: many; CDR3aa: CSARDRAAGAFF; CDR3nt: TGCAGTGCTAGAGATAGGGCCGCGGGAGCTTTCTTT
j_gene: TRBJ1-2; v_gene: TRBV30; d_gene: TRBD1; abundance: NA; CDR3aa: CAWSAQTGAYTF; CDR3nt: TGTGCCTGGAGTGCCCAGACAGGGGCCTACACCTTC
j_gene: TRBJ2-4; v_gene: TRBV7-9; d_gene: TRBD2; abundance: few; CDR3aa: CASSFSDSGDIQYF; CDR3nt: TGTGCCAGCAGCTTCTCTGACAGCGGGGACATTCAGTACTTC
j_gene: TRBJ2-3; v_gene: TRBV7-9; d_gene: TRBD1; abundance: many; CDR3aa: CASSSPPGQAYTDTQYF; CDR3nt: TGTGCCAGCAGCTCTCCTCCGGGACAGGCTTACACAGATACGCAGTATTTT
j_gene: TRBJ1-5; v_gene: TRBV6-1; d_gene: TRBD1; abundance: many; CDR3aa: CASSLQGWGLYGNQPQHF; CDR3nt: TGTGCCAGCAGCCTACAGGGGTGGGGACTCTATGGCAATCAGCCCCAGCATTTT
j_gene: TRBJ1-2; v_gene: TRBV2; d_gene: TRBD1; abundance: many; CDR3aa: CASSVGQGLTYGYTF; CDR3nt: TGTGCCAGCAGTGTGGGACAGGGACTTACCTATGGCTACACCTTC
j_gene: TRBJ1-4; v_gene: TRBV18; d_gene: NA; abundance: NA; CDR3aa: CASSPRTPNEKLFF; CDR3nt: TGTGCCAGCTCACCACGGACCCCTAATGAAAAACTGTTTTTT
j_gene: TRBJ1-6; v_gene: TRBV28; d_gene: TRBD1; abundance: NA; CDR3aa: CATHSGQARNSPLHF; CDR3nt: TGTGCCACCCACTCGGGACAGGCACGTAATTCACCCCTCCACTTT
j_gene: TRBJ2-3; v_gene: TRBV9; d_gene: NA; abundance: NA; CDR3aa: CASSVGLEITDTQYF; CDR3nt: TGTGCCAGCAGCGTAGGACTAGAGATCACAGATACGCAGTATTTT
j_gene: TRBJ1-1; v_gene: TRBV10-3; d_gene: NA; abundance: few; CDR3aa: CAITDGSPWVAFF; CDR3nt: TGTGCCATCACAGATGGCAGCCCCTGGGTGGCTTTCTTT
j_gene: TRBJ2-1; v_gene: TRBV30; d_gene: TRBD2; abundance: NA; CDR3aa: CAWSNSGGAWNEQFF; CDR3nt: TGTGCCTGGAGCAATAGCGGGGGGGCCTGGAATGAGCAGTTCTTC
j_gene: TRBJ1-6; v_gene: TRBV10-2; d_gene: NA; abundance: NA; CDR3aa: CASSEGGSNSPLHF; CDR3nt: TGCGCCAGCAGTGAGGGGGGGAGCAATTCACCCCTCCACTTT
j_gene: TRBJ2-3; v_gene: TRBV11-1; d_gene: NA; abundance: many; CDR3aa: CASSQGPSRGTDTQYF; CDR3nt: TGTGCCAGCAGCCAGGGACCGTCCAGGGGCACAGATACGCAGTATTTT
j_gene: TRBJ1-3; v_gene: TRBV20-1; d_gene: NA; abundance: few; CDR3aa: CSARVGTSGNTIYF; CDR3nt: TGCAGTGCTAGAGTAGGGACCTCTGGAAACACCATATATTTT
j_gene: TRBJ1-2; v_gene: TRBV5-5; d_gene: NA; abundance: NA; CDR3aa: CASSLWALGYTF; CDR3nt: TGTGCCAGCAGCTTGTGGGCGCTGGGCTACACCTTC
j_gene: TRBJ2-5; v_gene: TRBV7-2; d_gene: NA; abundance: NA; CDR3aa: CASSPRARQETQYF; CDR3nt: TGTGCCAGCAGCCCCCGGGCCCGGCAGGAGACCCAGTACTTC
j_gene: TRBJ1-1; v_gene: TRBV29-1; d_gene: TRBD1; abundance: many; CDR3aa: CSVRDRGLMNTEAFF; CDR3nt: TGCAGCGTTCGGGACAGGGGGCTTATGAACACTGAAGCTTTCTTT
j_gene: TRBJ1-2; v_gene: TRBV29-1; d_gene: TRBD1; abundance: NA; CDR3aa: CSVEEETGLNYGYTF; CDR3nt: TGCAGCGTTGAAGAGGAGACAGGGCTTAACTATGGCTACACCTTC
j_gene: TRBJ2-1; v_gene: TRBV7-6; d_gene: NA; abundance: few; CDR3aa: CASSLVAGAIYNEQFF; CDR3nt: TGTGCCAGCAGCTTAGTGGCCGGGGCGATCTACAATGAGCAGTTCTTC
j_gene: TRBJ2-3; v_gene: TRBV11-2; d_gene: NA; abundance: many; CDR3aa: CASSQRRDRKYF; CDR3nt: TGTGCCAGCAGCCAGCGGCGGGACAGAAAGTATTTT
j_gene: TRBJ2-7; v_gene: TRBV6-1; d_gene: NA; abundance: many; CDR3aa: CASTDGPQVYEQYF; CDR3nt: TGTGCCAGCACCGATGGTCCCCAGGTCTACGAGCAGTACTTC
j_gene: TRBJ1-3; v_gene: TRBV7-2; d_gene: NA; abundance: many; CDR3aa: CASSLEYGAGGNTIYF; CDR3nt: TGTGCCAGCAGCTTAGAGTATGGGGCCGGCGGAAACACCATATATTTT
j_gene: TRBJ2-2; v_gene: TRBV29-1; d_gene: NA; abundance: few; CDR3aa: CSVKGVGELFF; CDR3nt: TGCAGCGTTAAGGGAGTCGGGGAGCTGTTTTTT
j_gene: TRBJ2-7; v_gene: TRBV7-2; d_gene: NA; abundance: many; CDR3aa: CASSLAGGLSYEQYF; CDR3nt: TGTGCCAGCAGCTTAGCAGGGGGTCTCTCCTACGAGCAGTACTTC
j_gene: TRBJ2-7; v_gene: TRBV19; d_gene: NA; abundance: NA; CDR3aa: CASSYTRQTSYEQYF; CDR3nt: TGTGCCAGTAGTTATACTCGGCAAACCTCCTACGAGCAGTACTTC
j_gene: TRBJ2-2; v_gene: TRBV30; d_gene: TRBD2; abundance: NA; CDR3aa: CAWTRRGNGELFF; CDR3nt: TGTGCCTGGACGCGGCGGGGGAACGGGGAGCTGTTTTTT
j_gene: TRBJ1-5; v_gene: TRBV30; d_gene: NA; abundance: NA; CDR3aa: CAWSWGNQPQHF; CDR3nt: TGTGCCTGGAGCTGGGGAAATCAGCCCCAGCATTTT